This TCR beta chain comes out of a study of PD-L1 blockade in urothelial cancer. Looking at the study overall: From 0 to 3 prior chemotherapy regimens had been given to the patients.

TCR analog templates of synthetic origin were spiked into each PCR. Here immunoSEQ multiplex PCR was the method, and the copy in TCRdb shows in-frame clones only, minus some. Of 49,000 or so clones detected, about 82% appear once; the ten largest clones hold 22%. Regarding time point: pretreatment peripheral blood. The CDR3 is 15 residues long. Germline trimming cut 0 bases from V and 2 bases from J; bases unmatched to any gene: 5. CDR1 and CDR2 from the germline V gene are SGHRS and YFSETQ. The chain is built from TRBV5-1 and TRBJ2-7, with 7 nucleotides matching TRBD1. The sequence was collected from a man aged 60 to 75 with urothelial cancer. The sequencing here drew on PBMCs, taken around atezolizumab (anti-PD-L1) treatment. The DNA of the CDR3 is TGCGCCAGCAGCTTGGCCCCCGGGACAGCCTACGAGCAGTACTTC. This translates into CASSLAPGTAYEQYF. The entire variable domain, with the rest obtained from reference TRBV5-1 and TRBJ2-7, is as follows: KAGVTQTPRYLIKTRGQQVTLSCSPISGHRSVSWYQQTPGQGLQFLFEYFSETQRNKGNFPGRFSGRQFSNSRSEMNVSTLELGDSALYLCASSLAPGTAYEQYFGPGTRLTVT.